This TCR beta chain was sequenced during a study of blood T cells in healthy people across ages. Points from the study as a whole: Diversity estimates from one million T cells were considered underestimates. The long-lived group displayed more naive CD4+ cells, plus higher diversity, than the aged donors did.

A J-beta primer mix and a sample-barcoded 5' primer were used in a second PCR of roughly 7 to 12 cycles. In TCRdb, the 5' RACE reads were re-called with MiXCR into one record per CDR3 protein. The sample holds about 1.5 million distinct CDR3 sequences; 42% are singletons and the top ten take 7% to 9.5%. The table lists this clonotype with a few counts. Its target is unknown. Drawing of peripheral blood yielded about 9.6 milliliters from each donor. Samples had at least 7 million PBMCs isolated from them. The specimen was blood. The TCR sequence derives from a young woman in good health.

The CDR3 reads CSDLKGATKEQFF. The CDR3 nucleotides are TGCAGCGACCTAAAGGGGGCAACCAAAGAGCAGTTCTTC. The V and J genes are TRBV29-1 and TRBJ2-1; 7 bases map to TRBD1. After removal of 7 bases from V and 10 bases from J, the junction contained 13 bases not matched to a gene. The V gene's germline CDR1 is SQVTM and CDR2 ANQGSEA. The CDR3 contains 13 residues.